This T cell receptor beta chain was profiled in a study of tumor-infiltrating lymphocytes in oesophageal squamous cell carcinoma. Germline V lookup: CDR1 MGHRA, CDR2 YSYEKL. The V and J ends lost 3 bases and 4 bases, in that order; junction bases with no gene match: 6. The CDR3 has 15 amino acids. In its sample, this clonotype was seen many times. One entry per CDR3 protein results from TCRdb running MiXCR on the PCR reads. The table shows 15,000 to 20,000 distinct CDR3 sequences, with roughly 40% occurring only once. This clonotype was sampled from a female donor with esophageal squamous cell carcinoma. This chain links TRBV4-1 with TRBJ1-1; 9 bases match TRBD1. Sequencing was carried out using normal esophageal tissue next to the tumor. CDR3 amino acids: CASSHPGQGLTEAFF. CDR3 nucleotides: TGCGCCAGCAGCCATCCGGGACAGGGCCTCACTGAAGCTTTCTTT.